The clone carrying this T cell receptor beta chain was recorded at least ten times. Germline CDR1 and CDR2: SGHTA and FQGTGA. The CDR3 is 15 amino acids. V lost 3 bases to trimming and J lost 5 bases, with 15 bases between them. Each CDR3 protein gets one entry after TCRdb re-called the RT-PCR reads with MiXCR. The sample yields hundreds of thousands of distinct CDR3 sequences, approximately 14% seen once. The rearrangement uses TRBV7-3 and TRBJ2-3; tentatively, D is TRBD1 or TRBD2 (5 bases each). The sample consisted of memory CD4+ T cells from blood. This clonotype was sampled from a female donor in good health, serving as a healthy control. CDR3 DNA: TGTGCCAGCAGCTTCCGAGGGCAGGGTCAAGATACGCAGTATTTT. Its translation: CASSFRGQGQDTQYF.